One sample yielded the 30 T cell receptor beta chains listed below, sequenced in a study of T cells after yellow fever vaccination. MiXCR was run by TCRdb on the 5' RACE reads, yielding one entry per CDR3 protein. This table has hundreds of thousands of distinct CDR3 sequences, approximately 10% appearing once. The sample in question was CD4+ T cells sorted from PBMCs, obtained 5 days after the yellow fever booster vaccination. These receptors were collected from a man younger than 35 who received the YFV17D yellow fever vaccine.

The CDR3 loop reads CASSYIRDTQYF. DNA of the CDR3: TGTGCCAGCAGTTACATTCGGGATACGCAGTATTTT. The V and J genes are TRBV6-6 and TRBJ2-3; D gene uncertain. The V end was cut by 2 bases, the J end by 6 bases, with 6 bases between. CDR1 is MNHNY and CDR2 is SVGAGI in the germline V gene (reference sequence). The CDR3 length is 12 residues.

Ten or more counts support this clonotype. The chain employs TRBV5-1 and TRBJ2-1, with D perhaps TRBD2 (5 bases). CDR3 length: 13 amino acids. CDR1 is SGHRS, CDR2 YFSETQ, per germline. Deletions cut 0 bases from V and 4 bases from J, with 5 bases between. The CDR3 DNA follows: TGCGCCAGCAGCTTGGGGGAGTACAATGAGCAGTTCTTC. Protein: CASSLGEYNEQFF.

This clonotype was seen a handful of times. V gene TRBV6-5 combines with J gene TRBJ1-1, with D perhaps TRBD1 (5 bases). With 3 bases removed from V and 5 bases from J, the gap between germline ends came to 22 bases. CDR1 and CDR2 (germline): MNHEY, SVGAGI. The CDR3 spans 17 residues. The CDR3 here is CASSYVALVGEGTEAFF. CDR3 nucleotide sequence: TGTGCCAGCAGTTATGTCGCCCTGGTGGGGGAGGGGACTGAAGCTTTCTTT.

The table lists this clonotype with a few counts. J is TRBJ1-2 and V is TRBV20-1; weak D call: TRBD1 (6 bases). The CDR3 is 12 amino acids. Germline values: CDR1 DFQATT, CDR2 SNEGSKA (reference sequence). CDR3 amino acids: CRTDRPNYGYTF. The CDR3 DNA sequence: TGCAGGACCGACAGGCCTAACTATGGCTACACCTTC.

On this clonotype itself: One junction end does not reproduce the germline sequence, and a read error may be involved. The rearrangement links TRBV2 to TRBJ1-6; D is uncertain. CDR1 is SNHLY, CDR2 FYNNEI, per germline. The CDR3 spans 12 residues. CDR3 region: CASSEGMTPLHF. The CDR3 nucleotides read TGTGCCAGCAGCGAAGGGATGACGCCCCTCCACTTT.

This clonotype was seen at least ten times. The chain has TRBV7-2 and TRBJ2-2; the match to TRBD2 covers 11 bases. Germline CDR1 is SGHTA and CDR2 is FQGNSA. The J segment lost 1 base and the V segment lost 5 bases, leaving 3 bases of the junction unmatched. CDR3 length: 16 amino acids. In DNA form, the CDR3 reads TGTGCCAGCAGCCCCCTAGCGGGGGGGAACACCGGGGAGCTGTTTTTT. It is translated as CASSPLAGGNTGELFF.

This clonotype has only a few counts. The rearrangement uses TRBV12-3 or TRBV12-4 and TRBJ2-2; no reliable D call. Trimming stripped 3 bases from V and 7 bases from J, with 6 bases between. This CDR3 has 12 residues. The CDR3 sequence is CASSFSDGELFF. Here the CDR3 DNA reads TGTGCCAGCAGTTTCTCGGACGGGGAGCTGTTTTTT.

For this clonotype: A much larger clone sits a single nucleotide away, making a read error possible. Because it lacks the conserved phenylalanine or tryptophan at the end, this CDR3 is likely a read error. The rearrangement links TRBV7-3 to TRBJ2-3, with D tentatively TRBD1 (5 bases). The V gene's germline CDR1 is SGHTA and CDR2 FQGTGA. The CDR3 sequence is 14 residues long. V lost 5 bases, J lost 4 bases, and 13 bases lay in between. Here the CDR3 reads CASSRAGLPDTQYL. The CDR3 DNA is TGTGCCAGCAGCCGGGCAGGGCTCCCAGATACGCAGTATCTT.

This clonotype has a handful of counts. The rearrangement joins TRBV19 to TRBJ2-6; the D is unclear. The CDR3 runs to 16 residues. Between the trimmed V and J ends, which lost 8 bases and 0 bases, there was a span of 14 bases. CDR1 LNHDA and CDR2 SQIVND come from the germline V gene (reference sequence). The CDR3, as DNA: TGTGCCAGTTCCCCCCCCGGAGACTCTGGGGCCAACGTCCTGACTTTC. Translated, it gives CASSPPGDSGANVLTF.

This clonotype was counted at least ten times. J is TRBJ1-5 and V is TRBV7-2; 8 nucleotides agree with TRBD1. From germline, CDR1 is SGHTA and CDR2 FQGNSA. Trimming at V came to 4 bases and at J to 7 bases, leaving 3 bases not matched to a gene. The CDR3 extends over 13 amino acids. CDR3: CASSYRGEQPQHF. CDR3 DNA: TGTGCCAGCAGCTACAGGGGGGAACAGCCCCAGCATTTT.

This chain uses TRBV6-5 with TRBJ2-1; 9 nucleotides align to TRBD2. Germline CDR1 is MNHEY and CDR2 is SVGAGI. The length of the CDR3 is 13 residues. The trim removed 6 bases at V and 16 bases at J, leaving 13 bases unmatched. CDR3 protein: CASSSDVAGVRFF. Written as DNA, the CDR3 is TGTGCCAGCAGCTCCGACGTAGCGGGGGTCCGATTCTTC.

At least ten counts were recorded for this clonotype. CDR3 nucleotides: TGCAGTGCTAGGGACAATAACTATGGCTACACCTTC. Amino acid sequence: CSARDNNYGYTF. V gene TRBV20-1 combines with J gene TRBJ1-2, with D perhaps matching TRBD1 (5 bases). V lost 3 bases and J lost 1, with 6 bases in between. CDR1 and CDR2 from the germline V gene are DFQATT and SNEGSKA (reference sequence). There are 12 residues in the CDR3.

This clonotype has only a few counts. V gene TRBV6-5 combines with J gene TRBJ2-5, with D tentatively TRBD1 or TRBD2 (5 bases each). CDR3 size: 17 residues. CDR1 and CDR2 from the germline V gene are MNHEY and SVGAGI. V shed 4 bases and J shed 3 bases, with 21 bases lying between them. The DNA of the CDR3 is TGTGCCAGCAGTTTTGAGGTCCCCCCGGGACGAAAAGAGACCCAGTACTTC. Encoded protein: CASSFEVPPGRKETQYF.

The V gene is TRBV20-1, the J gene TRBJ2-1, with 7 bases aligning to TRBD2. Germline V gene sequence: CDR1 DFQATT, CDR2 SNEGSKA (reference sequence). This CDR3 spans 15 amino acids. V gave up 5 bases and J gave up 8 bases; unmatched junction bases: 15. CDR3 amino acids: CSAANPIAGDDEQFF. The DNA for the CDR3 is TGCAGTGCTGCCAACCCTATCGCGGGGGACGATGAGCAGTTCTTC.

In this sample, this clonotype turned up a few times. This sequence joins TRBV7-2 and TRBJ2-7; 9 bases match TRBD1. Germline loops: CDR1 SGHTA, CDR2 FQGNSA. The CDR3 loop spans 15 amino acids. Trimming cost V 5 bases and J 3 bases; bases outside gene matches: 8. This CDR3 reads CASSIRDREYYEQYF. DNA for the CDR3: TGTGCCAGCAGCATCCGGGACAGGGAGTACTACGAGCAGTACTTC.

The V and J genes are TRBV9 and TRBJ1-3; a weak D match, TRBD1 (5 bases). The CDR3 contains 15 residues. The V gene's germline CDR1 is SGDLS and CDR2 YYNGEE. V was cut by 0 bases and J by 4 bases, with 11 bases left in between. CDR3: CASSVEMGTGNTIYF. The CDR3 bases are TGTGCCAGCAGCGTAGAGATGGGGACCGGAAACACCATATATTTT.

Ten or more counts support this clonotype. The chain couples TRBV18 to TRBJ1-3, with D maybe TRBD1 (5 bases). The CDR3 is made up of 16 amino acids. V lost 3 bases and J lost 0, with 12 bases in between. Per germline, CDR1 KGHSH and CDR2 LQKENI. The CDR3 sequence: CASSPSGTVSGNTIYF. The CDR3 region has the DNA TGTGCCAGCTCACCCTCCGGGACCGTCTCTGGAAACACCATATATTTT.

This clonotype was counted a few times. The V call is TRBV5-1, the J call TRBJ1-5; a weak D match, TRBD1 (5 bases). V lost 5 bases, J lost 11 bases, and 17 bases lay in between. The CDR3 sequence is 13 residues long. Germline V lookup: CDR1 SGHRS, CDR2 YFSETQ. The CDR3 region is CASSPEGEGTQHF. CDR3 nucleotides: TGCGCCAGCAGTCCGGAAGGCGAGGGGACCCAGCATTTT.

The J gene is TRBJ2-7, the V gene TRBV5-4, with 10 bases aligning to TRBD1. The CDR3 sequence is 15 residues long. Germline lookup yields CDR1 SGHNT and CDR2 YYREEE (reference sequence). The V and J ends lost 4 bases and 7 bases, in that order; junction bases with no gene match: 11. CDR3 nucleotides: TGTGCCAGCAGCCCAGGGGACAGGGGAAGATTGGAGCAGTACTTC. Translated, it gives CASSPGDRGRLEQYF.

At least ten counts were recorded for this clonotype. The V and J genes are TRBV4-3 and TRBJ2-5; no firm D call. With 0 bases removed from V and 5 bases from J, the gap between germline ends came to 7 bases. Germline CDR1 is LGHNA and CDR2 is YSLEER. This CDR3 region has 13 residues. The CDR3 loop is CASSQDWRETQYF. In DNA, the CDR3 is TGCGCCAGCAGCCAAGATTGGCGGGAGACCCAGTACTTC.

In this sample, this clonotype turned up a few times. The V and J genes are TRBV7-2 and TRBJ1-1, with D unclear. Germline CDR1 reads SGHTA; CDR2 reads FQGNSA. V shed 1 base and J shed 1 base, with 10 bases lying between them. There are 15 residues in the CDR3. The CDR3 nucleotides read TGTGCCAGCAGCTTAGTGGGGATTTCGAACACTGAAGCTTTCTTT. This encodes CASSLVGISNTEAFF.

This clonotype has a handful of counts. The V gene is TRBV29-1, the J gene TRBJ2-5; D is ambiguous. CDR3 length: 12 residues. The V and J ends lost 4 bases and 3 bases respectively, with 9 bases between them. CDR1 and CDR2 from the germline V gene are SQVTM and ANQGSEA. CDR3 nucleotides: TGCAGCGTTGTATCCAGCAAAGAGACCCAGTACTTC. This encodes CSVVSSKETQYF.

The chain recombines TRBV23-1 with TRBJ2-7, with 10 bases fitting TRBD2. TRBV23-1 has ORF status, its function being uncertain. The CDR3 covers 18 residues. The junction had 8 bases not matched to a gene; V was cut back by 0 bases and J by 0 bases. The CDR3 is CASSQSRLAGDSSYEQYV. The DNA of the CDR3 is TGCGCCAGCAGTCAATCCCGGCTAGCGGGGGACAGCTCCTACGAGCAGTACGTC.

This clonotype turned up a few times. The chain combines TRBV5-1 with TRBJ2-1; 11 bases fit TRBD2. Germline V lookup: CDR1 SGHRS, CDR2 YFSETQ. CDR3 size: 16 residues. The J segment lost 12 bases and the V segment lost 0 bases, leaving 11 bases of the junction unmatched. The CDR3 DNA sequence: TGCGCCAGCAGCTTGGGGTGGAGTGTAGCGGGGGGGCGGCAGTTCTTC. It encodes CASSLGWSVAGGRQFF.

In its sample, this clonotype was seen a few times. The chain is built from TRBV20-1 and TRBJ2-1; 9 positions agree with TRBD2. In germline, CDR1 is DFQATT, CDR2 SNEGSKA (reference sequence). The CDR3 consists of 14 residues. Unmatched junction bases numbered 3, after V lost 2 bases and J lost 4 bases. The CDR3 DNA is TGCAGTGCTAGACTAGCGGGGCCTTACAATGAGCAGTTCTTC. Translated, it gives CSARLAGPYNEQFF.

The chain is built from TRBV5-1 and TRBJ2-3; no clear D. Germline CDR1 reads SGHRS; CDR2 reads YFSETQ. V was cut by 6 bases and J by 3 bases, with 11 bases left in between. This CDR3 has 13 residues. CDR3 sequence (DNA): TGCGCCAGCACATTATTGAGTACAGATACGCAGTATTTT. Protein: CASTLLSTDTQYF.

This clonotype has more than one count but fewer than ten. The rearrangement links TRBV4-1 to TRBJ1-1, with 8 bases identical to TRBD1. From germline, CDR1 is MGHRA and CDR2 YSYEKL. The CDR3 loop spans 14 amino acids. The J segment lost 5 bases and the V segment lost 1 base, leaving 3 bases of the junction unmatched. The CDR3 DNA is TGCGCCAGCAGCCAAGGGCAGGGGGCGACTGAAGCTTTCTTT. This codes for CASSQGQGATEAFF.

This clonotype has a handful of counts. The V and J genes are TRBV5-6 and TRBJ2-3, with D maybe TRBD1 (5 bases). With 4 bases removed from V and 0 bases from J, the gap between germline ends came to 15 bases. CDR1 is SGHDT and CDR2 is YYEEEE in the germline V gene. The length of the CDR3 is 16 residues. DNA of the CDR3: TGTGCCAGCAGCATCGGTCTTGGGGCTAGCACAGATACGCAGTATTTT. As protein: CASSIGLGASTDTQYF. Supplemented by reference TRBV5-6 and TRBJ2-3, the full variable domain reads DAGVTQSPTHLIKTRGQQVTLRCSPKSGHDTVSWYQQALGQGPQFIFQYYEEEERQRGNFPDRFSGHQFPNYSSELNVNALLLGDSALYLCASSIGLGASTDTQYFGPGTRLTVL.

The sample holds many counts of this clonotype. This CDR3 reads CSASTPGLRNTGELFF. The DNA for the CDR3 is TGCAGTGCTTCCACCCCGGGACTCAGAAACACCGGGGAGCTGTTTTTT. The chain uses TRBV20-1 and TRBJ2-2; D is possibly TRBD2 (6 bases). CDR3 length equals 16 residues. Trimming cost V 5 bases and J 2 bases, with 18 bases left between them. The germline CDR1 and CDR2 sequences are DFQATT and SNEGSKA (reference sequence).

The rearrangement links TRBV14 to TRBJ2-3, with unresolved D. The CDR3 runs to 14 residues. The germline gives CDR1 SGHDN, CDR2 FVKESK. V was trimmed by 1 base and J by 0 bases, leaving 5 bases between them. The CDR3, as DNA: TGTGCCAGCAGCCAAGTGGCTAGCACAGATACGCAGTATTTT. Protein product: CASSQVASTDTQYF.